This T cell receptor beta chain was captured in a study of blood T cell repertoires in COVID-19. About the study: Acute-phase and convalescent COVID-19 samples originated in the United States, Italy and Spain. PBMCs, B-cell-depleted T cells, or T cells provided the cDNA or gDNA that made up the material.

In the authors' methods: Estimation of nucleated cell counts was performed using reference gene primer amplification. Data came from immunoSEQ multiplex PCR; TCRdb stores just in-frame clones and leaves some out. V and J calls plus clone size are reproduced from that table; the DNA served to infer D and trimming. The sample lists 35,000 to 45,000 clones; around four fifths were seen once. V was trimmed by 7 bases and J by 2 bases, leaving 16 bases between them. Per germline, CDR1 MNHEY and CDR2 SVGAGI. CDR3 length equals 15 residues. This TCR derives from a human donor in a cohort sampled during active COVID-19. This rearrangement joins TRBV6-5 to TRBJ2-3; weak D call: TRBD1 (6 bases). Material for sequencing was peripheral blood. CDR3 residues: CASNRQAEDTDTQYF. CDR3 in DNA: TGTGCCAGCAATCGACAGGCGGAGGACACAGATACGCAGTATTTT.